This entry lists 31 T cell receptor beta chains sequenced from one sample in a study of metastatic and nonmetastatic thyroid tumors. All patients reached thyroid surgery having received no treatment beforehand. TCRdb reanalyzed the PCR reads with MiXCR. Here the sample spans about 17,000 clones, about 25% being singletons. The sequenced material came from tumor tissue. These receptor sequences come from a female donor with papillary thyroid cancer or a benign thyroid nodule (not recorded which). Some clones in this sample may be carry-over from other donors' samples.

By frequency in the sample, this clone is medium-sized (0.01 to 0.1%). The rearrangement uses TRBV19 and TRBJ1-1; tentative D call: TRBD1 (5 bases). The CDR3 has 15 amino acids. V lost 4 bases to trimming and J lost 3 bases, with 15 bases between them. CDR1 is LNHDA, CDR2 SQIVND, per germline (reference sequence). The CDR3 sequence: CASSKGPHSHTEAFF. As DNA, the CDR3 is TGTGCCAGTAGTAAGGGACCACACTCACACACTGAAGCTTTCTTT.

The sample holds many counts of this clone. One junction end disagrees with the germline gene, perhaps due to a read error. The chain links TRBV5-6 to TRBJ2-1; D is uncertain. Germline CDR1 is SGHDT and CDR2 is YYEEEE. CDR3 size: 11 residues. CDR3 nucleotides: TGTGCCAGCAACTTGCATGGGGAGCAGTTCTTC. Translation: CASNLHGEQFF.

By share of the sample, this clone is medium-sized. The chain uses TRBV7-2 and TRBJ2-1; D may be TRBD2 (6 bases). The CDR3 spans 16 residues. Deletions cut 3 bases from V and 3 bases from J, with 15 bases between. CDR1 SGHTA and CDR2 FQGNSA come from the germline V gene. This CDR3 reads CASSFTRDGSYNEQFF. CDR3 DNA: TGTGCCAGCAGCTTTACCCGGGACGGGAGCTACAATGAGCAGTTCTTC.

In its sample, this clone was seen a few times. V and J are TRBV28 and TRBJ2-7, with 16 bases fitting TRBD2. Losses at the gene ends were 5 bases for V and 2 bases for J; bases not matched to a gene: 0. The germline V gene has CDR1 MDHEN and CDR2 SYDVKM. The CDR3 contains 15 residues. Here the CDR3 reads CASSGTSGRAYEQYF. CDR3 nucleotide sequence: TGTGCCAGCAGTGGGACTAGCGGGAGGGCCTACGAGCAGTACTTC.

Comment on this clone: An end of the junction differs from the germline gene, which may be a read error. This chain connects TRBV30 to TRBJ1-3; TRBD1 aligns across 7 bases. Germline CDR1 GTSNPN, CDR2 SVGIG (reference sequence). This CDR3 has 14 residues. CDR3 residues: CAWIGTASGDTIYF. CDR3 coding DNA: TGTGCCTGGATTGGGACAGCCTCTGGAGACACCATATATTTT.

This clone is deemed medium-sized. V usage is TRBV12-3 or TRBV12-4 and J usage is TRBJ1-1; D gene ambiguous. Trimming shortened V by 4 bases and J by 0 bases, and 12 bases separated the two germline ends. This CDR3 contains 15 residues. The CDR3, as DNA: TGTGCCAGCAGTTATAGACGGGAGATGAACACTGAAGCTTTCTTT. Translated, it gives CASSYRREMNTEAFF.

This clone has at least ten counts. A much larger clone differs from this one at a single base, so this may be a read error. This sample includes further DNA sequences coding for the same CDR3. CDR3 DNA sequence: TGCAGTGCTAGCGGGGGAGAGGGCGGGGAGCTGTTTTTT. This sequence encodes CSASGGEGGELFF. The chain has TRBV20-1 and TRBJ2-2; tentatively, D is TRBD2 (6 bases). Germline loops: CDR1 DFQATT, CDR2 SNEGSKA (reference sequence). Between the trimmed V and J ends, which lost 3 bases and 7 bases, there was a span of 12 bases. The CDR3 spans 13 residues.

This clone has only a few counts. An end of the junction does not agree with germline; a read error may underlie this. The chain has TRBV27 and TRBJ1-1, with D possibly being TRBD1 (6 bases). Per the germline V gene, CDR1 is MNHEY and CDR2 is SMNVEV (reference sequence). The CDR3 covers 14 residues. The CDR3 DNA sequence: TGTGCCAGCGGTTTAGACACAGGGAGCACTGAAGCTTTCTTT. Translated: CASGLDTGSTEAFF.

This clone was seen repeatedly, ten times or more. The identical CDR3 is also encoded by other nucleotide sequences in the sample. The V and J genes are TRBV7-9 and TRBJ2-5; 10 bases match TRBD2. Germline trimming cut 5 bases from V and 2 bases from J; bases unmatched to any gene: 11. This CDR3 is 17 amino acids long. CDR1 is SEHNR, CDR2 FQNEAQ, per germline (reference sequence). Here the CDR3 reads CASSARTLTSGQETQYF. The CDR3 nucleotides read TGTGCCAGCAGCGCCCGCACCCTGACTAGCGGGCAAGAGACCCAGTACTTC.

This chain joins TRBV9 and TRBJ1-2; no clear D. Trimming removed 0 bases from V and 10 bases from J, with 22 bases in between. CDR1 and CDR2 (germline): SGDLS, YYNGEE. The CDR3 sequence is 16 residues long. The CDR3 nucleotides read TGTGCCAGCAGCGTAGAGGATGACCCCACCTTGGGTGTCTACACCTTC. This sequence encodes CASSVEDDPTLGVYTF.

V and J are TRBV27 and TRBJ2-2, with D perhaps matching TRBD1 (6 bases). This CDR3 has 15 amino acids. CDR1 MNHEY and CDR2 SMNVEV come from the germline V gene (reference sequence). With 2 bases removed from V and 6 bases from J, the gap between germline ends came to 13 bases. The CDR3 loop reads CASSLIQGAAGELFF. In DNA, the CDR3 is TGTGCCAGCAGTTTAATACAGGGAGCTGCCGGGGAGCTGTTTTTT.

V gene TRBV20-1 combines with J gene TRBJ2-7; 11 bases map to TRBD2. After removal of 0 bases from V and 4 bases from J, the junction contained 5 bases not matched to a gene. Germline assignment: CDR1 DFQATT and CDR2 SNEGSKA (reference sequence). This CDR3 region has 15 residues. The CDR3 region is CSARDIAGGLYEQYF. The CDR3 bases are TGCAGTGCTAGAGATATAGCGGGAGGGCTATACGAGCAGTACTTC.

This clone was seen a handful of times. The CDR3 region has the DNA TGTGCCAGCCTGGACAGGGTGGTCACTGAAGCTTTCTTT. Encoded protein: CASLDRVVTEAFF. The V gene is TRBV6-1, the J gene TRBJ1-1; 8 nucleotides align to TRBD1. J lost 4 bases, V lost 8 bases, and 6 bases had no gene match. This CDR3 comprises 13 residues. Germline CDR1 reads MNHNS; CDR2 reads SASEGT.

This clone rates as medium-sized (0.01 to 0.1%). The chain couples TRBV20-1 to TRBJ1-6; no definite D call. Germline CDR1 and CDR2: DFQATT and SNEGSKA (reference sequence). The germline V and J ends were trimmed by 1 base and 9 bases, with 13 bases remaining between them. This CDR3 has 14 amino acids. CDR3 bases: TGCAGTGCTAGAGCACCAGACTTGGGTTCACCCCTCCACTTT. Its translation: CSARAPDLGSPLHF.

V gene TRBV6-5 combines with J gene TRBJ2-7; D perhaps matches TRBD2 (5 bases). From germline, CDR1 is MNHEY and CDR2 SVGAGI. The CDR3 has 14 amino acids. Trimming left V 0 bases short and J 3 bases short, with 9 bases between. CDR3 loop: CASSYSSGGYEQYF. The CDR3 bases are TGTGCCAGCAGTTACTCGAGCGGTGGCTACGAGCAGTACTTC.

This clone is termed medium-sized. Other nucleotide sequences in the sample specify the same CDR3. The chain uses TRBV20-1 and TRBJ2-7, with TRBD2 matching 7 bases. Germline V gene lookup returns CDR1 DFQATT and CDR2 SNEGSKA (reference sequence). The CDR3 is 15 amino acids. The ends lost 6 bases at V and 2 bases at J; junction bases unmatched: 13. Here the CDR3 DNA reads TGCAGTGCCCCGGACCGGGGGGATAGGCCCTACGAGCAGTACTTC. Protein sequence: CSAPDRGDRPYEQYF.

Within the sample, this clone is medium-sized. This rearrangement joins TRBV20-1 to TRBJ2-1; D is tentatively TRBD1 or TRBD2 (6 bases each). The CDR3 spans 14 residues. The V and J ends lost 4 bases and 8 bases respectively, with 18 bases between them. Germline CDR1 reads DFQATT; CDR2 reads SNEGSKA (reference sequence). CDR3 amino acids: CSAKSSGAGYEQFF. CDR3 sequence (DNA): TGCAGTGCTAAGAGTTCAGGGGCGGGATATGAGCAGTTCTTC.

Points on this clone: Relative to the germline gene, one junction end is altered; a read error may explain this. The chain is built from TRBV3-1 and TRBJ2-5, with 8 bases aligning to TRBD1. This CDR3 has 17 amino acids. Germline V gives CDR1 LGHDT, CDR2 YNNKEL (reference sequence). This CDR3 reads CASIQGQGSAVLETRYF. DNA of the CDR3: TGTGCCAGCATCCAAGGACAGGGCTCAGCAGTACTAGAGACCCGGTACTTC.

This clone has at least ten counts. The genes are TRBV27 and TRBJ2-7, with D possibly being TRBD2 (7 bases). Per germline, CDR1 MNHEY and CDR2 SMNVEV (reference sequence). This CDR3 contains 16 residues. Trimming removed 2 bases at V and 5 bases at J, with 19 bases between. CDR3 DNA sequence: TGTGCCAGCAGTTTACTTGGCGGGGGCATGGCTCACGAGCAGTACTTC. Residues: CASSLLGGGMAHEQYF.

This clone was observed at least ten times. The chain uses TRBV20-1 and TRBJ2-2; D tentatively fits TRBD1 or TRBD2 (6 bases each). Germline CDR1 is DFQATT and CDR2 is SNEGSKA (reference sequence). The CDR3 sequence is 17 residues long. V lost 0 bases and J 4 bases, leaving 18 bases between the germline ends. In DNA form, the CDR3 reads TGCAGTGCTAGAGAGGGGGGAATTACAGGGTCCACCGGGGAGCTGTTTTTT. It codes for CSAREGGITGSTGELFF.

The chain carries TRBV4-1 and TRBJ1-2; TRBD1 agrees at 7 bases. Germline loops: CDR1 MGHRA, CDR2 YSYEKL. V gave up 7 bases and J gave up 5 bases; unmatched junction bases: 16. The length of the CDR3 is 16 residues. For the CDR3, the DNA is TGCGCCAGCATAGCCCTCATCTCGACAGGGACGTATGGCTACACCTTC. Its translation: CASIALISTGTYGYTF.

This clone was found a few times. This chain's CDR3 is CASSTDRAAFF. CDR3 bases: TGTGCCAGCAGTACGGACAGGGCGGCTTTCTTT. The chain joins TRBV7-9 to TRBJ1-1, with 8 bases identical to TRBD1. The J segment lost 11 bases and the V segment lost 6 bases, leaving 5 bases of the junction unmatched. The CDR3 consists of 11 residues. CDR1 and CDR2 from the germline V gene are SEHNR and FQNEAQ (reference sequence).

This clone was seen many times. The chain links TRBV5-1 to TRBJ2-2, with D perhaps matching TRBD2 (5 bases). V was clipped by 2 bases and J by 5 bases, with 10 bases between them. Per germline, CDR1 SGHRS and CDR2 YFSETQ. The CDR3 spans 14 residues. The CDR3 loop reads CASSLPSLTGELFF. CDR3 bases: TGCGCCAGCAGCTTACCTAGCCTGACCGGGGAGCTGTTTTTT.

V usage is TRBV7-9 and J usage is TRBJ1-4; 9 nucleotides align to TRBD1. The CDR3 is made up of 14 amino acids. Germline assignment: CDR1 SEHNR and CDR2 FQNEAQ (reference sequence). J gave up 7 bases and V 5 bases, and 5 bases lay outside the gene matches. The CDR3 DNA follows: TGTGCCAGCAGCCCGGGACAGGGCCCTGAAAAACTGTTTTTT. Translating gives CASSPGQGPEKLFF.

This clone was seen only a few times. The rearrangement uses TRBV12-3 or TRBV12-4 and TRBJ2-7; possibly TRBD1 for D (5 bases). Trimming shortened V by 1 base and J by 3 bases, and 10 bases separated the two germline ends. The CDR3 covers 14 residues. DNA for the CDR3: TGTGCCAGCAGTTTAGTTGGTGACAGCTACGAGCAGTACTTC. Its translation: CASSLVGDSYEQYF.

By sample fraction, this clone is medium-sized. The chain recombines TRBV12-3 or TRBV12-4 with TRBJ2-7, with 7 bases that match TRBD1. This CDR3 comprises 12 residues. With V trimmed by 6 bases and J by 5 bases, 4 bases remained unmatched. As DNA, the CDR3 is TGTGCCAGCAGCCGAGGACAGGACGAGCAGTACTTC. Translated: CASSRGQDEQYF.

This clone was counted ten times or more. The rearrangement joins TRBV20-1 to TRBJ2-1; 8 bases align to TRBD2. CDR1 DFQATT and CDR2 SNEGSKA come from the germline V gene (reference sequence). V lost 6 bases to trimming and J lost 8 bases; unmatched junction nucleotides: 15. The CDR3 totals 15 residues. Written as DNA, the CDR3 is TGCAGTGCCGGGAGGGGACTAGAAGTTTTCTATGAGCAGTTCTTC. This gives the protein CSAGRGLEVFYEQFF.

A note on this clone: Its ends do not fully match the called genes, so a read error is possible. The V and J genes are TRBV5-1 and TRBJ1-2; perhaps TRBD1 as D (6 bases). From germline, CDR1 is SGHRS and CDR2 YFSETQ. The CDR3 sequence is 13 residues long. Here the CDR3 DNA reads TGCTCCAGCATCCGGGACACTAACTATGGCTACACCTTC. This codes for CSSIRDTNYGYTF.

Concerning this clone: Relative to the germline gene, one junction end is altered; a read error may explain this. This chain links TRBV7-7 with TRBJ2-3; D perhaps matches TRBD2 (7 bases). The CDR3 covers 14 residues. Germline V gene lookup returns CDR1 SSHAT and CDR2 FNYEAQ (reference sequence). CDR3 bases: TGTGCTAGCAGCCGTTCGGGGGGCGGAGATACGCAGTATTTT. Translated: CASSRSGGGDTQYF.

This clone was found many times. The chain combines TRBV12-3 or TRBV12-4 with TRBJ1-2; 9 bases fit TRBD1. V lost 5 bases and J lost 6; bases outside the gene matches: 4. The CDR3 is 13 amino acids. The CDR3 DNA is TGTGCCAGCAGTCGGACAGGGGTGAATGGCTACACCTTC. This sequence encodes CASSRTGVNGYTF.

This clone was recorded at least ten times. The V call is TRBV19, the J call TRBJ1-5, with a weak D call TRBD1 (5 bases). The germline gives CDR1 LNHDA, CDR2 SQIVND (reference sequence). Trimming pared 4 bases from V and 4 bases from J, leaving 8 bases between. This CDR3 is 13 amino acids long. The CDR3 nucleotides are TGTGCCAGTAGTAGGACAAAAAATCAGCCCCAGCATTTT. Translating it yields CASSRTKNQPQHF.